This T cell receptor (beta chain) derives from a study of blood T cell repertoires in COVID-19. Study summary: Samples of COVID-19 (acute and convalescent) were obtained from the United States, Italy and Spain. The cDNA or gDNA used as material had been derived from T cells, B-cell-depleted T cells, or PBMCs.

Original handling: Estimation of nucleated cell counts was performed using reference gene primer amplification. Libraries were prepared by immunoSEQ multiplex PCR; TCRdb keeps only in-frame clonotypes and omits some of them. V and J calls and clone size are copied from that table; D and trimming were computed from the DNA. The repertoire has under 350,000 clones, about 80% of them found once; the top ten carry around 10%. This clone showed up many times. This CDR3 region has 16 residues. J lost 1 base, V lost 1 base, and 2 bases had no gene match. Germline lookup yields CDR1 MNHEY and CDR2 SVGAGI. Sequencing used peripheral blood. The sequence derives from a woman aged 50 to 65 who had recovered from COVID-19. The rearrangement links TRBV6-5 to TRBJ2-3; 10 positions agree with TRBD2. The CDR3 DNA reads as TGTGCCAGCAGTTACTGGCTAGCGGGAGGCACAGATACGCAGTATTTT. It is translated as CASSYWLAGGTDTQYF.